This T cell receptor (beta chain) was recovered during a study of cytomegalovirus exposure and HLA in healthy donors. Turning to this clone: Its target is not known.

Those who donated were healthy bone marrow donors. Overall study findings and caveats: Reported results showed that the classifier diagnosed cytomegalovirus status with high specificity and sensitivity. According to a later analysis, donors in an Asian-associated ancestry cluster reportedly had fewer N-insertions than the roughly 630-donor mean.

Researchers ran the PCR with 60 Vbeta and 13 Jbeta primers. The method was immunoSEQ multiplex PCR; TCRdb's version includes in-frame clones alone and lacks a portion of them. The data hold about 140,000 clones, with approximately 82% observed a single time. Germline CDR1 MNHNY, CDR2 SVGAGI (reference sequence). The V end lost 6 bases, the J end lost 5 bases, and 20 bases lay between the germline ends. This CDR3 region has 16 residues. The sequencing sample was made of PBMCs. V is TRBV6-6 and J is TRBJ2-1, with D perhaps matching TRBD1 (7 bases). The sequence was obtained from a man aged 35 to 55 in good health and CMV-seronegative. The DNA for the CDR3 is TGTGCCAGCAGCCCGTTGTTGGAGGGGGCAAACAATGAGCAGTTCTTC. The encoded protein is CASSPLLEGANNEQFF.